Described below is a single TCR beta chain sequence and its context. As yet, its antigen is unknown. PCR employed 60 Vbeta and 13 Jbeta primers. Assay: immunoSEQ multiplex PCR; the TCRdb copy retains only in-frame clones and omits some. The repertoire has approximately 260,000 clones, about 83% of them found once; the top ten carry 1.5% to 2.5%. Germline V CDR1 and CDR2: SGHRS, YFSETQ. There are 16 residues in the CDR3. V shed 3 bases and J 2 bases; nucleotides not matched to a gene: 5. The data were obtained in a study of cytomegalovirus exposure and HLA in healthy donors. Turning to the study itself: Approximately 81% of approximately 400 genotyped donors fell in the Caucasian-associated ancestry cluster.

General study results and limits: Analysis was carried out at a later point, and it linked a missense DCLRE1C variant to TCR beta V- and J-gene trimming.

This clonotype was sampled from a woman aged 40 to 50 in good health and CMV-seropositive. Sequenced sample: PBMCs. The chain employs TRBV5-1 and TRBJ2-5; 12 bases are a match to TRBD2. The CDR3 region is CASSYHGTSGQETQYF. The CDR3 nucleotides are TGCGCCAGCAGCTATCATGGGACTAGCGGGCAAGAGACCCAGTACTTC.